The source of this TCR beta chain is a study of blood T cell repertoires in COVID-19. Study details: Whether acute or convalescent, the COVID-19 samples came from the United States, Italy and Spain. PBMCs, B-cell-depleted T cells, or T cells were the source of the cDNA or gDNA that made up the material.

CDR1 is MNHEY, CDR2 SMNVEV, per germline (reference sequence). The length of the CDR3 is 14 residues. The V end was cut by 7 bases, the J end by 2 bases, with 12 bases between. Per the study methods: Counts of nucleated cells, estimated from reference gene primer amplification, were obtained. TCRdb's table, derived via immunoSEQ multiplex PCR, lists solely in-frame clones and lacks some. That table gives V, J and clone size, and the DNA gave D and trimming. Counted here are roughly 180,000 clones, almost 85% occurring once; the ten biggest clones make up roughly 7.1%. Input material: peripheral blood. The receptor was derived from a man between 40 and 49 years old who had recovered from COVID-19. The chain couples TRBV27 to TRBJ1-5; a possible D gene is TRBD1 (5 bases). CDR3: CASNPQGGNQPQHF. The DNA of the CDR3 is TGTGCCAGCAATCCCCAGGGCGGCAATCAGCCCCAGCATTTT.